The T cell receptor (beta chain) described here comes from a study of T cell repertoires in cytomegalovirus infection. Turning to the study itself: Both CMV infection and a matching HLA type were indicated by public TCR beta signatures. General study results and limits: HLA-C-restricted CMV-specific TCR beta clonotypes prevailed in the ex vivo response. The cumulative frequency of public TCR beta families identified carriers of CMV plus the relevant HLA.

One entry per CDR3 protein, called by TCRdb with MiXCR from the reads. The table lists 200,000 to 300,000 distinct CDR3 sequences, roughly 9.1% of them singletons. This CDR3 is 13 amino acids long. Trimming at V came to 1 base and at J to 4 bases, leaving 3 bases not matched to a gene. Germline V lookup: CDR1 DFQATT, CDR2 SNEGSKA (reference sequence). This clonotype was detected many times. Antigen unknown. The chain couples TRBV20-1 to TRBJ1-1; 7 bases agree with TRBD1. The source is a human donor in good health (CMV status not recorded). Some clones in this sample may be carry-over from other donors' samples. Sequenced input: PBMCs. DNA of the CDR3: TGCAGTGCTAGAGGAGCAGGGGGCACTGAAGCTTTCTTT. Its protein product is CSARGAGGTEAFF.